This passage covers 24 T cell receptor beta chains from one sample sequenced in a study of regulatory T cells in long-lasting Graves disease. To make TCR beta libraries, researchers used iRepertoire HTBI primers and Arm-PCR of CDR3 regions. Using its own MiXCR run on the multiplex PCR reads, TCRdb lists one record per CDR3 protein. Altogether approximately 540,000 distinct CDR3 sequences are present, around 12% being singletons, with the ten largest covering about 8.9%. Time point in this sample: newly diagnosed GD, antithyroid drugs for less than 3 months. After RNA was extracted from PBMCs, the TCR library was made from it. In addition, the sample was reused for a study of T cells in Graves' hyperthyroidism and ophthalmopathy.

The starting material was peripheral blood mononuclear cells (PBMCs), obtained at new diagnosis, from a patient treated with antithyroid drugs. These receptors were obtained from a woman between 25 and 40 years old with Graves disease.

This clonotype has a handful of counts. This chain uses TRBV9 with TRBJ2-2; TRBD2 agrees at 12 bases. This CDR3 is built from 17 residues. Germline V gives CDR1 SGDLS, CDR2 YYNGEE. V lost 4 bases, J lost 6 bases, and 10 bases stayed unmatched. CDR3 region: CASSHQATSGRPGELFF. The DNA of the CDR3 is TGTGCCAGCAGCCATCAAGCGACTAGCGGGAGACCCGGGGAGCTGTTTTTT.

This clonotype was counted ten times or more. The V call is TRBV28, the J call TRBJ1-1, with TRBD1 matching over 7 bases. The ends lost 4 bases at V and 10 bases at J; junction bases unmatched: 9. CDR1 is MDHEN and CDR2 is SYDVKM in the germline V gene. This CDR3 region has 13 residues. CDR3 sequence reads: CASSSPGTEGAFF. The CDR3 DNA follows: TGTGCCAGCAGTTCCCCTGGGACAGAAGGAGCTTTCTTT. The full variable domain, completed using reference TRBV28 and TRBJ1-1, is DVKVTQSSRYLVKRTGEKVFLECVQDMDHENMFWYRQDPGLGLRLIYFSYDVKMKEKGDIPEGYSVSREKKERFSLILESASTNQTSMYLCASSSPGTEGAFFGQGTRLTVV.

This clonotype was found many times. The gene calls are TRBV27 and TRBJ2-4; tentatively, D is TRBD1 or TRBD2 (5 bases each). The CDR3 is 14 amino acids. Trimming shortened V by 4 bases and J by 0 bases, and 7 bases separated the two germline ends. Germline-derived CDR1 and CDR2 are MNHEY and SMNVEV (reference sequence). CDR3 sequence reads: CASSSGTAKNIQYF. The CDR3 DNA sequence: TGTGCCAGCAGTTCTGGGACAGCCAAAAACATTCAGTACTTC.

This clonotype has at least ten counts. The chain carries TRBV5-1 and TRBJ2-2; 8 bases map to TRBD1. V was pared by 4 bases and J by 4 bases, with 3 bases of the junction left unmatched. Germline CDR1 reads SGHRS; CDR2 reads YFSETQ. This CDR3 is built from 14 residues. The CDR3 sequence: CASSLTGATGELFF. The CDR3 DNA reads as TGCGCCAGCAGCCTGACAGGGGCCACCGGGGAGCTGTTTTTT.

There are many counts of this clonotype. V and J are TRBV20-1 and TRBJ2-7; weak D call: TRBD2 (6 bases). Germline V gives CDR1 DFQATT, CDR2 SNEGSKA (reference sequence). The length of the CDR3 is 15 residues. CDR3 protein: CRDGGTHRSSYEQYF. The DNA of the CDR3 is TGCAGAGACGGAGGGACTCACCGAAGCTCCTACGAGCAGTACTTC.

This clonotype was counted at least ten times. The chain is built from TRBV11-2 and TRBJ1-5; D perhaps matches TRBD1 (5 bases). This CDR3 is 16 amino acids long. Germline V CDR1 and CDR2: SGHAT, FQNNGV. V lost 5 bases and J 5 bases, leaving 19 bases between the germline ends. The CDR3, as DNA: TGTGCCAGCAGCCAACTTGGGGCAGGTGGGGATCAGCCCCAGCATTTT. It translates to CASSQLGAGGDQPQHF.

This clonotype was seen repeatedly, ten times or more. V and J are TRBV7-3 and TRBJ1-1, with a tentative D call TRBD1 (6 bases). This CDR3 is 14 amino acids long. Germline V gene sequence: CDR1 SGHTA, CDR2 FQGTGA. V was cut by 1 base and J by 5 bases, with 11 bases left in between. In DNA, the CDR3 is TGTGCCAGCAGCTTAAGCGGGAGGGGGACTGAAGCTTTCTTT. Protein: CASSLSGRGTEAFF. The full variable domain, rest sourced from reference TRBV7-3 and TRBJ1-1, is GAGVSQTPSNKVTEKGKYVELRCDPISGHTALYWYRQSLGQGPEFLIYFQGTGAADDSGLPNDRFFAVRPEGSVSTLKIQRTERGDSAVYLCASSLSGRGTEAFFGQGTRLTVV.

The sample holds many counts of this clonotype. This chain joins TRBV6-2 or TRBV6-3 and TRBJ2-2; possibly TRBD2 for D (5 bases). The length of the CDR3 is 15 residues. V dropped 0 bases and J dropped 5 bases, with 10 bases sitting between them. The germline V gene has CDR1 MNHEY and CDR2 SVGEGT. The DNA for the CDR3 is TGTGCCAGCAGTTACTCTGAGGGAATGACCGGGGAGCTGTTTTTT. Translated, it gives CASSYSEGMTGELFF.

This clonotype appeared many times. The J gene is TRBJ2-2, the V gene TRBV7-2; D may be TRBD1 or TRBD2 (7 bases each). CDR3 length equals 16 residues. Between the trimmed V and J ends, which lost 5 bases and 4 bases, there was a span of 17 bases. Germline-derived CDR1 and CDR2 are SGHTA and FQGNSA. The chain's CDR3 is CASSVGGTVITGELFF. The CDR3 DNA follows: TGTGCCAGCAGCGTGGGGGGGACAGTAATCACCGGGGAGCTGTTTTTT.

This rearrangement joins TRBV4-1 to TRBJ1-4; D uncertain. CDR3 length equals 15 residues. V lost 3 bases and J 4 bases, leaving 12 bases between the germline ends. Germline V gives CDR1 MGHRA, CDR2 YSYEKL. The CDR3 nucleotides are TGCGCCAGCAGCCAGGCCGGGGTTCTTAATGAAAAACTGTTTTTT. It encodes CASSQAGVLNEKLFF.

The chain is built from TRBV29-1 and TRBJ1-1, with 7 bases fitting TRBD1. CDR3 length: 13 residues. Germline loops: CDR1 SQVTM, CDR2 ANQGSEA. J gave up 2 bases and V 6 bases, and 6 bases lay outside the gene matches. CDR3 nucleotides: TGCAGCGTCGTTAGACAGGGTAACACTGAAGCTTTCTTT. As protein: CSVVRQGNTEAFF. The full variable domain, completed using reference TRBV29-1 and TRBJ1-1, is SAVISQKPSRDICQRGTSLTIQCQVDSQVTMMFWYRQQPGQSLTLIATANQGSEATYESGFVIDKFPISRPNLTFSTLTVSNMSPEDSSIYLCSVVRQGNTEAFFGQGTRLTVV.

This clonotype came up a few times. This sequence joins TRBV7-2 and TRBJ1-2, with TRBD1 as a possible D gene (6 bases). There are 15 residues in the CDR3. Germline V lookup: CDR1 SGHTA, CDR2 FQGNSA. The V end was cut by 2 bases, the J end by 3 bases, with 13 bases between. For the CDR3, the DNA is TGTGCCAGCAGCTTAAACGGGGGGCGTGACTATGGCTACACCTTC. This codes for CASSLNGGRDYGYTF.

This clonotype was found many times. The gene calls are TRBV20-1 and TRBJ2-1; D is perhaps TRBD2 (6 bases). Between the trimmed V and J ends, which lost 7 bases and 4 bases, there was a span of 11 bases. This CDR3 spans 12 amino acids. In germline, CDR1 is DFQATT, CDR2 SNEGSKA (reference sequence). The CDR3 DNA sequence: TGCAGTGTCGTACGGGGGTACAATGAGCAGTTCTTC. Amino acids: CSVVRGYNEQFF.

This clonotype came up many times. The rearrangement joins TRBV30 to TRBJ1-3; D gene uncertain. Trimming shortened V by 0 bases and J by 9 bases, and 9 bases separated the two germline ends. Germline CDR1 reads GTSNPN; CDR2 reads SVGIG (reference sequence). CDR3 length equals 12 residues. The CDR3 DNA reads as TGTGCCTGGAGTGTGTCCCGAAGCACCATATATTTT. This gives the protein CAWSVSRSTIYF. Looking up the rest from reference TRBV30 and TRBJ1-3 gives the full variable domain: SQTIHQWPATLVQPVGSPLSLECTVEGTSNPNLYWYRQAAGRGLQLLFYSVGIGQISSEVPQNLSASRPQDRQFILSSKKLLLSDSGFYLCAWSVSRSTIYFGEGSWLTVV.

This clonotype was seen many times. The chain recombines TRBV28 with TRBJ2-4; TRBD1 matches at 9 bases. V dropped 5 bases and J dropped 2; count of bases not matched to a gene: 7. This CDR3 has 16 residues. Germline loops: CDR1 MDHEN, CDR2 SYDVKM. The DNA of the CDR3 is TGTGCCAGCAGTGCCGATGGGACAGGGTCCAAAAACATTCAGTACTTC. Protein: CASSADGTGSKNIQYF.

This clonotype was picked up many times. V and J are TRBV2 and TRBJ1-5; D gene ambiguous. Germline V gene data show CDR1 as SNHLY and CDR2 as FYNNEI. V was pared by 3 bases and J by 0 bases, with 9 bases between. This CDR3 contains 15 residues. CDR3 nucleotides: TGTGCCAGCAGTGAGTCGTGGCATAGCAATCAGCCCCAGCATTTT. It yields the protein CASSESWHSNQPQHF.

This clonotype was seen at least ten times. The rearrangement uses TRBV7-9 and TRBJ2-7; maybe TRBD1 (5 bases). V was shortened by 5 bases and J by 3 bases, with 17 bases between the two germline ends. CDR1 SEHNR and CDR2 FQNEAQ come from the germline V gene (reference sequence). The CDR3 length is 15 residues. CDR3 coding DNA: TGTGCCAGCAGCCCCCAGGGCGCCAGCTTCTACGAGCAGTACTTC. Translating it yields CASSPQGASFYEQYF.

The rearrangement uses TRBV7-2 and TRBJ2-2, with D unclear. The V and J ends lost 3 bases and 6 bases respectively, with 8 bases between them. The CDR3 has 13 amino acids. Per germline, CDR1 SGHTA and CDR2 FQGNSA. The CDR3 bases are TGTGCCAGCAGCTTTAACTACCCCGGGGAGCTGTTTTTT. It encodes CASSFNYPGELFF.

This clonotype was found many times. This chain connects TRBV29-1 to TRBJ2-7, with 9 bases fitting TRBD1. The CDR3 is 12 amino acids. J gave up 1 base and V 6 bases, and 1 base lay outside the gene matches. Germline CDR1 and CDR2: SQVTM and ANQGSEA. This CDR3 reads CSVGTGSYEQYF. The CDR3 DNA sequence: TGCAGCGTAGGGACAGGGTCCTACGAGCAGTACTTC.

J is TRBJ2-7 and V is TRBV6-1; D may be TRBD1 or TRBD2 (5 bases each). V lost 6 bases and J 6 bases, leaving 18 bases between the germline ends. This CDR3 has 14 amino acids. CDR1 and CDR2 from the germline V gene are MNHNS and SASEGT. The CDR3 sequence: CASRGTGRIPEQYF. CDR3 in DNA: TGTGCCAGCAGGGGAACGGGACGGATCCCCGAGCAGTACTTC.

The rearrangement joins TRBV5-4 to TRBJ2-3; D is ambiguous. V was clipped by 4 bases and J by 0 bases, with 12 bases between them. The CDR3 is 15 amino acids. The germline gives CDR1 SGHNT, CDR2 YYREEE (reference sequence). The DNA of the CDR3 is TGTGCCAGCAGCCCATCCACGCCTAGCACAGATACGCAGTATTTT. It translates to CASSPSTPSTDTQYF.

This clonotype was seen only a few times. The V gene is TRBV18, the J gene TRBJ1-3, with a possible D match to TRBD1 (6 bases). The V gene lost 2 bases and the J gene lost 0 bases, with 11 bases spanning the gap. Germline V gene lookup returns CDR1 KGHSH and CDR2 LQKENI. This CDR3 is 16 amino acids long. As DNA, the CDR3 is TGTGCCAGCTCACCATTTGGACAGATCTCTGGAAACACCATATATTTT. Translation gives CASSPFGQISGNTIYF.

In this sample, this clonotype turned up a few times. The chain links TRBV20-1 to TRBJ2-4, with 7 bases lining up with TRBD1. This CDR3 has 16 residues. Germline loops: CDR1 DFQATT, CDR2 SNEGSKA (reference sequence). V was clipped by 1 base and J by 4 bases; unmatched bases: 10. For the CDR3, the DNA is TGCAGTGCTAGAGGTGCCCGTGGACAGGAGAAAAACATTCAGTACTTC. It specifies CSARGARGQEKNIQYF.

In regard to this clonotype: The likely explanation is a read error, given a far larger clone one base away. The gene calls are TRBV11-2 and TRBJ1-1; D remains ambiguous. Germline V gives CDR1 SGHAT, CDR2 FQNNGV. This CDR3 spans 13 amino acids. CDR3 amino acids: CTSSGRLNTEAFF. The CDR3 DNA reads TGTACCAGCAGCGGACGATTGAACACTGAAGCTTTCTTT.